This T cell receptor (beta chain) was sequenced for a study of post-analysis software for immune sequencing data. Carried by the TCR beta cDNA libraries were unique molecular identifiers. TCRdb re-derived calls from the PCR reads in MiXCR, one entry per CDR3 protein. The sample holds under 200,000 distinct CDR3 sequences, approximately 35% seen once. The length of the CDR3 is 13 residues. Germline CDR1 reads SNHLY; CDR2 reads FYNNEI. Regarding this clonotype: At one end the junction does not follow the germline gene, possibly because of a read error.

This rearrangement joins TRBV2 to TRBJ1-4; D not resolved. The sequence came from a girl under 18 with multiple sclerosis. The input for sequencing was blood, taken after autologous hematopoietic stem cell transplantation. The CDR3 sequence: CASIEVTNEKLFF. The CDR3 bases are TGTGCCAGCATTGAAGTAACTAATGAAAAACTGTTTTTT.